Listed below are T cell receptor beta chains from one sample, sequenced in a study of T cells in Graves' hyperthyroidism and ophthalmopathy. TCRdb redid the calling of the multiplex PCR reads with MiXCR, one entry per CDR3 protein. Seen here are 450,000 to 700,000 distinct CDR3 sequences, around 46% observed once, and the top ten hold around 20%. Sample: peripheral blood or thyroid tissue (not recorded which). These receptors came from an adult woman with Graves' disease, either hyperthyroidism or ophthalmopathy (not recorded which). Both conserved end residues are part of each CDR3. Fields, in order: D gene, clone size, V gene, J gene, CDR3 DNA, CDR3 protein. The D gene is left open where the match is weak. Clone size, where shown, is once, few, many, or a class for clones that have expanded.

-,-,TRBV29-1,TRBJ1-1,TGCAGCGTTCTGTGGCAGATGAACACTGAAGCTTTCTTT,CSVLWQMNTEAFF
-,many,TRBV2,TRBJ2-7,TGTGCCAGCAGTGAGCCGGCCGCGGCCCTCGAGCAGTACTTC,CASSEPAAALEQYF
-,few,TRBV4-1,TRBJ2-2,TGCGCCAGCAGCCTCAAAACAGGCCCGAACACCGGGGAGCTGTTTTTT,CASSLKTGPNTGELFF
TRBD1,-,TRBV29-1,TRBJ1-2,TGCAGCTTAAGACAGGGTGACGGCTACACCTTC,CSLRQGDGYTF
-,many,TRBV18,TRBJ2-5,TGTGCCAGCTCACCGTTTCAACGGGAGACCCAGTACTTC,CASSPFQRETQYF
-,-,TRBV2,TRBJ1-3,TGTGCCAGCAGTGTTGAGACCACCATATATTTT,CASSVETTIYF
TRBD2,many,TRBV12-3/TRBV12-4,TRBJ2-7,TGTGCCAGCAGATCCGGACTAGCGGGGACCAGGTACTTC,CASRSGLAGTRYF
-,-,TRBV7-2,TRBJ1-1,TGTGCCAGCAGCCCACGGGGATCTGAAGCTTTCTTT,CASSPRGSEAFF
-,many,TRBV2,TRBJ1-3,TGTGCCAGCAGCCCCCGGGTCACCTCTGGAAACACCATATATTTT,CASSPRVTSGNTIYF
-,-,TRBV7-3,TRBJ2-7,TGTGCCAGCAGTGGGGCCATCTCCTACGAGCAGTACTTC,CASSGAISYEQYF
TRBD1,-,TRBV2,TRBJ2-1,TGTGCCAGCAGCCTACAGGGGGCATCAGCGGGGGAGCAGTTCTTC,CASSLQGASAGEQFF
-,-,TRBV20-1,TRBJ1-1,TGCAGTGCTAGGGAGACAGGGAACACTGAAGCTTTCTTT,CSARETGNTEAFF
-,many,TRBV7-9,TRBJ2-7,TGTGCCAGCGGTCACAAGGGTGGGACCGGATACGAGCAGTACTTC,CASGHKGGTGYEQYF
TRBD1,many,TRBV27,TRBJ1-6,TGTGCCAGCAGTACCGGGACAGATGTCCCCCTCCACTTT,CASSTGTDVPLHF
-,-,TRBV7-9,TRBJ1-5,TGTGCCAGCAGCCCGCCGGACGACCAAGAGACCCAGCATTTT,CASSPPDDQETQHF
-,many,TRBV6-1,TRBJ1-3,TGTGCCAGCATTCTCCGACACGCCAGCTCTGGAAACACCATATATTTT,CASILRHASSGNTIYF
-,-,TRBV2,TRBJ1-6,TGTGCCAGCAGTGATAGGGGAGCGGGGGGTAATTCACCCCTCCACTTT,CASSDRGAGGNSPLHF
-,-,TRBV10-3,TRBJ1-4,TGTGCTATCAGTGACCGGGACAAGGGGGAAAAACTGTTTTTT,CAISDRDKGEKLFF
-,-,TRBV6-5,TRBJ1-5,TGTGCCAGCAGTCGGGATGCTGCAACCAATCAGCCCCAGCATTTT,CASSRDAATNQPQHF
-,-,TRBV5-1,TRBJ2-6,TGCGCCAGCAGCTTGGACGCCGCTGGGGCCAACGTCCTGACTTTC,CASSLDAAGANVLTF
-,-,TRBV10-3,TRBJ1-1,TGTGCCATCAGCCAAGGAGGGGCGTACACTGAAGCTTTCTTT,CAISQGGAYTEAFF
-,-,TRBV7-6,TRBJ1-1,TGTGCCAGCAGCTTAGCGGGGGACGGAACTGAAGCTTTCTTT,CASSLAGDGTEAFF
TRBD1,-,TRBV20-1,TRBJ1-1,TGCAGTGCCGCGGACAGGGGGCGTCGGAACACTGAAGCTTTCTTT,CSAADRGRRNTEAFF
-,-,TRBV14,TRBJ2-2,TGTGCCAGCAGCCTGATTCCTAGCGGGGAGCTGTTTTTT,CASSLIPSGELFF
TRBD1,many,TRBV10-2,TRBJ2-7,TGCGCCAGCAGATTAACAGGGGAATCCTACGAGCAGTACTTC,CASRLTGESYEQYF
TRBD2,-,TRBV6-6,TRBJ2-7,TGTGCCAGCAGTCGCAGGGAGGGGATAGAGCACTTC,CASSRREGIEHF
TRBD1,-,TRBV7-9,TRBJ2-7,TGTGCCAGCAGCTACGACAGGGTCAATGAGCAGTACTTC,CASSYDRVNEQYF
-,many,TRBV7-2,TRBJ1-6,TGTGCCAGCAGATTAGGGGTCTTTAATTCACCCCTCCACTTT,CASRLGVFNSPLHF
-,-,TRBV29-1,TRBJ1-5,TGCAGCGTTGAGGAGGGGGACGGACAGCCCCAGCATTTT,CSVEEGDGQPQHF
TRBD1,-,TRBV7-3,TRBJ1-1,TGTGCCAGCAGCCCAGGCCCACAGGGGAGCGGTGAAGCTTTCTTT,CASSPGPQGSGEAFF
TRBD1,-,TRBV29-1,TRBJ1-5,TGCAGCGTTGTAACGACAGGGAGTCAGCCCCAGCATTTT,CSVVTTGSQPQHF
-,few,TRBV10-3,TRBJ1-5,TGTGCCATCAGTGACGGGGCAGAGAATCAGCCCCAGCATTTT,CAISDGAENQPQHF
TRBD1,many,TRBV7-6,TRBJ1-1,TGTGCCAGCAGCTACCGGACAGGGGACATGAACACTGAAGCTTTCTTT,CASSYRTGDMNTEAFF
-,many,TRBV20-1,TRBJ2-7,TGCAGTGCCTGGAGCCGCGAGCAGTACTTC,CSAWSREQYF